This T cell receptor (beta chain) was captured by sequencing in a study of graft-versus-host responses after intestinal transplantation. Study-level findings and limits: Subjects displaying graft-donor T cell macrochimerism possessed elevated graft-versus-host to host-versus-graft clonal ratios inside allografts. GvH clones detected in recipient marrow included some appearing first in ileum or blood.

The assay was immunoSEQ multiplex PCR, and TCRdb's table has in-frame clones only and misses some. The sample shows more than 15,000 clones, over 70% of them seen only once. About this clone: Its antigen is not known.

Germline assignment: CDR1 LNHDA and CDR2 SQIVND (reference sequence). With V trimmed by 6 bases and J by 5 bases, 11 bases remained unmatched. The CDR3 runs to 15 residues. The authors processed graft tissue to release intraepithelial and lamina propria lymphocytes. The material was ileum tissue, obtained roughly 460 days after intestinal transplant. This TCR was sampled from a human patient who received an intestinal transplant, so some T cells may come from the graft donor. The rearrangement links TRBV19 to TRBJ2-5, with 8 positions matching TRBD2. The CDR3 DNA reads TGTGCCAGTAGCTATAGTGGTAGCGGGGCGGAGACCCAGTACTTC. This sequence encodes CASSYSGSGAETQYF.